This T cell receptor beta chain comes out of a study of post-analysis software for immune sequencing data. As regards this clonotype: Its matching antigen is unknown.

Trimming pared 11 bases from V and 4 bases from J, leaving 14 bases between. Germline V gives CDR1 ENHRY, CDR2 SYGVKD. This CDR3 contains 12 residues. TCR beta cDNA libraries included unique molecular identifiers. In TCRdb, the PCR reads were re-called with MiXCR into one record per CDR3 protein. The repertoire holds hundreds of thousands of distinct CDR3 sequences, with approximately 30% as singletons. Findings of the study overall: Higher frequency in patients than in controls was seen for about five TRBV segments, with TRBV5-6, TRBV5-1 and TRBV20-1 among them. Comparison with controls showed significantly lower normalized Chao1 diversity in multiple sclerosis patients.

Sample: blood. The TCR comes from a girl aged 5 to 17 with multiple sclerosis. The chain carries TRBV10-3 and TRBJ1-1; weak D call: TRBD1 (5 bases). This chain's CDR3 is CAVQTVSTEAFF. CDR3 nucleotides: TGTGCCGTCCAGACAGTTTCCACTGAAGCTTTCTTT.